Listed below are T cell receptor beta chains from one sample, sequenced in a study of blood T cell repertoires in COVID-19. Produced via immunoSEQ multiplex PCR; TCRdb's table is partial and in-frame only. Seen here are 150,000 to 200,000 clones, approximately 88% observed once, and the top ten hold 11% to 15%. Sequenced material: peripheral blood. Every receptor here comes from a man younger than 30 with active or convalescent COVID-19. Each CDR3 is given without its conserved first and last residue. Fields, in order: D gene, V gene, CDR3 protein. The D gene is left open where the match is weak.

NA TRBV18 ASSLTGQPQGGYT
TRBD1 TRBV5-1 ASSFGTDNTGELF
TRBD1 TRBV19 ASSKDRGGNQPQH
NA TRBV18 ASSPLGTLNTEAF
TRBD1 TRBV2 ASREQGQEAF
NA TRBV24-1 ATSDLGLMNTEAF
TRBD1 TRBV7-9 ASSLGQGAGNTIY
TRBD1 TRBV10-3 AISESDRENSPLH
NA TRBV2 ASGGVAGVETQY
NA TRBV30 AWSTPRVPQY
NA TRBV28 ASSPGLSSYNEQF
TRBD1 TRBV10-2 ASSESEGQGSSGGYT
NA TRBV19 ASSEGPYNSPLH
NA TRBV7-9 ASSLGKSYEQY
NA TRBV5-1 ASRSYQATNEKLF
NA TRBV6-2/TRBV6-3 ASSITGHVTDTQY
TRBD2 TRBV28 ASSLGTSGIGSTDTQY
TRBD2 TRBV6-1 ASSERVAGGPDTQY
TRBD1 TRBV7-9 ASSLQGGGRAEAF
NA TRBV14 ASSNRDKTSYEQY
TRBD1 TRBV4-1 ASSQPGQGAGNEQF
NA TRBV7-2 ASSLTGGVGGSEQF
NA TRBV7-2 ASRLSPTGELF
NA TRBV23-1 ASSHLPRTGESGGIYEQY
NA TRBV1 TSSQNGTGGSNQPQH
TRBD1 TRBV5-1 ASSNGQGGTEAF
NA TRBV9 ASSGGLSNTGELF
TRBD2 TRBV18 ASSPSGGYENIQY
TRBD1 TRBV19 ASSIPGQGVGYT
TRBD2 TRBV6-1 ASSELAGRYEQY
NA TRBV18 ASSPWEGYGYGYT
NA TRBV2 ASSVSDYGYT
NA TRBV3-1/TRBV3-2 ASSQRYRDYEQY
TRBD1 TRBV29-1 SVLQGNYGYT
NA TRBV7-9 ASSLQGQTGELF
TRBD2 TRBV9 ASSPQLAGGDTQY
TRBD1 TRBV2 ASSHRQGASGANVLT
TRBD1 TRBV28 ASSLGTVYSNQPQH
NA TRBV21-1 ASNRKMGQVSSYEQY
TRBD1 TRBV27 ASSPTGGSGANVLT
NA TRBV7-2 ASSFRGGTEAF
NA TRBV6-5 ASSPLTSGNQPQH
NA TRBV4-2 ASSQDGPAPQH
NA TRBV21-1 ASSKVLGPVGSYEQY
NA TRBV7-9 ASSLSGHAAEAF
TRBD2 TRBV7-2 ASSWTSGKREQY
NA TRBV30 AWSVIRETGELF
NA TRBV6-4 ASSDEGGGYNEQF
TRBD1 TRBV13 ASSLRPGTDQETQY
TRBD2 TRBV9 ASSLSGSTDTQY
TRBD1 TRBV7-9 ASSLGTVGSEAF
NA TRBV5-8 ASSRDTGYQPQH
NA TRBV12-3/TRBV12-4 ASSLWQEETQY
NA TRBV6-5 ASSYSGRLDTEAF
NA TRBV3-1/TRBV3-2 ASSRGRGYT